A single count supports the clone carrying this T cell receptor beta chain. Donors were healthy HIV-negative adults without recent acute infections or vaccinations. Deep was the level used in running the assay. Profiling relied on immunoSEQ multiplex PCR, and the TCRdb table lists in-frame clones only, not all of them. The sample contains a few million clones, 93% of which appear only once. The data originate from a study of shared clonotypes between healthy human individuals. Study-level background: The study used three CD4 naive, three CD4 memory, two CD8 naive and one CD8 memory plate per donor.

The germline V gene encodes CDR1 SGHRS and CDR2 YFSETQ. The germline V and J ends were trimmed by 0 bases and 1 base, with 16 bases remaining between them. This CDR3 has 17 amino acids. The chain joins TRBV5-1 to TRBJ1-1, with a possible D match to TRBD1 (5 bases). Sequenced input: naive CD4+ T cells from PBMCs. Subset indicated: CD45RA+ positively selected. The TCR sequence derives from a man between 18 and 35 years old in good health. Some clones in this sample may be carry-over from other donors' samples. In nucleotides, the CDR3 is TGCGCCAGCAGCTTGGCCGGCGGGGCCCCCGGGAACACTGAAGCTTTCTTT. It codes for CASSLAGGAPGNTEAFF.